These 2 T cell receptor beta chains share one sample of origin, sequenced in a study of cytomegalovirus exposure and HLA in healthy donors (TCRdb year 2017). Libraries were built with the immunoSEQ multiplex PCR assay. For the multiplex PCR, a mixture combining 60 forward primers for TCR Vbeta segments and 13 reverse primers for TCR Jbeta segments was used. TCRdb obtained this table from immuneACCESS and retained in-frame rearrangements with V and J assigned. These tables miss some clones; where compared with another copy, unresolved V genes account for less than half of the shortfall, and the remainder is unexplained. This sample holds about 200,000 clones; approximately 80% were observed only once. 1.5% to 2% of the sample is in the top ten clones. The sample taken for sequencing was PBMCs. These receptors all come from a woman aged 25 to 39 in good health and CMV-seronegative.

A few counts support this clone. The chain carries TRBV19 and TRBJ1-6, with 10 positions matching TRBD1. The CDR3 loop spans 14 amino acids. J gave up 10 bases and V 3 bases, and 3 bases lay outside the gene matches. Looked up from germline, CDR1 is LNHDA and CDR2 is SQIVND (reference sequence). The CDR3 protein is CASSIGQGDSPLHF. CDR3 DNA sequence: TGTGCCAGTAGTATCGGACAGGGGGACTCACCCCTCCACTTT.

The chain combines TRBV4-1 with TRBJ2-2, with no clear D. There are 14 residues in the CDR3. Germline values: CDR1 MGHRA, CDR2 YSYEKL. Trimming took 3 bases from V and 5 from J, leaving 10 bases between them. The CDR3 here is CASSQVSRTGELFF. The DNA of the CDR3 is TGCGCCAGCAGCCAGGTCTCTAGGACCGGGGAGCTGTTTTTT.